This TCR beta chain was sequenced during a study of blood T cell repertoires in COVID-19. Repertoires were generated with immunoSEQ multiplex PCR, while TCRdb's copy carries only in-frame clones and drops some. Of about 35,000 clones listed, about 83% are singletons. The CDR3 runs to 15 residues. V shed 5 bases and J 2 bases; nucleotides not matched to a gene: 6. Germline V gene sequence: CDR1 LNHDA, CDR2 SQIVND (reference sequence). The origin of this receptor is a man in his fifties with acute or convalescent COVID-19. The J gene is TRBJ1-2, the V gene TRBV19, with TRBD1 matching 9 bases. The sequenced sample was peripheral blood. CDR3 DNA: TGTGCCAGTAGTCTCCGGGACAGGGTAAACTATGGCTACACCTTC. Protein: CASSLRDRVNYGYTF.